Presented here are 18 T cell receptor beta chains from one specimen sequenced in a study of blood T cell repertoires in COVID-19. Libraries were prepared by immunoSEQ multiplex PCR; TCRdb keeps only in-frame clonotypes and omits some of them. Among roughly 26,000 clones listed, 88% were seen once. Sequencing was done on a sample of peripheral blood. Every receptor here comes from a man aged 70 or older with acute or convalescent COVID-19.

The V and J genes are TRBV5-8 and TRBJ1-5; 7 nucleotides line up with TRBD1. The trim removed 4 bases at V and 0 bases at J, leaving 4 bases unmatched. The CDR3 is 15 residues long. CDR1 SGHTS and CDR2 YDEGEE come from the germline V gene. This chain's CDR3 is CASSRQGYSNQPQHF. CDR3 nucleotide sequence: TGTGCCAGCAGCCGACAGGGATATAGCAATCAGCCCCAGCATTTT.

The chain combines TRBV2 with TRBJ1-3, with D uncertain. Germline CDR1 and CDR2: SNHLY and FYNNEI. This CDR3 comprises 17 residues. V was pared by 2 bases and J by 1 base, with 15 bases between. In nucleotides, the CDR3 is TGTGCCAGCAGTGAAAACGAGGGAGCCCTTTCTGGAAACACCATATATTTT. Amino acids: CASSENEGALSGNTIYF.

The V call is TRBV6-5, the J call TRBJ1-6; a possible D gene is TRBD1 (5 bases). Trimming pared 7 bases from V and 7 bases from J, leaving 14 bases between. Germline-derived CDR1 and CDR2 are MNHEY and SVGAGI. CDR3 size: 14 residues. The chain's CDR3 is CASKVGDSNSPLHF. The CDR3 DNA sequence: TGTGCCAGCAAGGTTGGAGACAGCAATTCACCCCTCCACTTT.

This sequence joins TRBV7-2 and TRBJ1-2, with TRBD1 as a possible D gene (6 bases). The CDR3 totals 14 residues. Germline V lookup: CDR1 SGHTA, CDR2 FQGNSA. The V end was cut by 5 bases, the J end by 0 bases, with 10 bases between. The CDR3 nucleotides read TGTGCCAGCAGCCCAGGACAGACTAACTATGGCTACACCTTC. Translating gives CASSPGQTNYGYTF.

CDR3 sequence reads: CASSLYITDTQYF. For the CDR3, the DNA is TGTGCCAGCAGCTTGTACATCACAGATACGCAGTATTTT. V usage is TRBV11-2 and J usage is TRBJ2-3; no firm D call. Per germline, CDR1 SGHAT and CDR2 FQNNGV. The length of the CDR3 is 13 residues. Trimming left V 3 bases short and J 2 bases short, with 6 bases between.

This clone was observed once. The genes are TRBV7-3 and TRBJ2-3, with 8 bases that match TRBD2. Germline CDR1 is SGHTA and CDR2 is FQGTGA. The V and J ends lost 4 bases and 2 bases, in that order; junction bases with no gene match: 8. The CDR3 is 16 residues long. The CDR3 loop reads CASSSKSGGYTDTQYF. The DNA of the CDR3 is TGTGCCAGCAGCTCCAAAAGCGGGGGCTACACAGATACGCAGTATTTT.

This clone was seen a few times. The chain has TRBV6-5 and TRBJ1-1; the D is unclear. The germline gives CDR1 MNHEY, CDR2 SVGAGI. The CDR3 spans 13 residues. Trimming stripped 2 bases from V and 5 bases from J, with 9 bases between. The CDR3 bases are TGTGCCAGCAGTTACCGCAGAGGTACTGAAGCTTTCTTT. Its translation: CASSYRRGTEAFF.

The chain has TRBV7-2 and TRBJ2-1, with TRBD2 matching over 9 bases. Germline CDR1 is SGHTA and CDR2 is FQGNSA. V shed 2 bases, J shed 7 bases, and the junction held 9 bases outside the gene matches. The CDR3 extends over 16 amino acids. The CDR3 here is CASSLSFLAGLNEQFF. The CDR3 DNA reads as TGTGCCAGCAGCTTAAGCTTCCTAGCGGGATTGAATGAGCAGTTCTTC. Supplemented by reference TRBV7-2 and TRBJ2-1, the full variable domain reads GAGVSQSPSNKVTEKGKDVELRCDPISGHTALYWYRQSLGQGLEFLIYFQGNSAPDKSGLPSDRFSAERTGGSVSTLTIQRTQQEDSAVYLCASSLSFLAGLNEQFFGPGTRLTVL.

The rearrangement uses TRBV12-3 or TRBV12-4 and TRBJ1-2, with a tentative D call TRBD1 (6 bases). V lost 3 bases, J lost 6 bases, and 11 bases lay in between. This CDR3 comprises 13 residues. This chain's CDR3 is CASSLRGSNGYTF. In DNA, the CDR3 is TGTGCCAGCAGTTTGAGGGGGTCTAATGGCTACACCTTC.

The chain links TRBV9 to TRBJ2-3, with 14 bases fitting TRBD2. V lost 0 bases, J lost 7 bases, and 4 bases stayed unmatched. The CDR3 covers 16 residues. The germline gives CDR1 SGDLS, CDR2 YYNGEE. The CDR3 DNA follows: TGTGCCAGCAGCGTAGCCGGGACTAGCGGGAGCTATACGCAGTATTTT. Protein: CASSVAGTSGSYTQYF.

The chain carries TRBV3-1 (or the pseudogene TRBV3-2) and TRBJ1-5, with D perhaps matching TRBD1 (6 bases). Deletions cut 11 bases from V and 0 bases from J, with 8 bases between. This CDR3 comprises 12 residues. Germline V lookup: CDR1 LGHDT, CDR2 YNNKEL (reference sequence). The CDR3 loop is CAGGNSNQPQHF. In nucleotides, the CDR3 is TGTGCCGGGGGCAATAGCAATCAGCCCCAGCATTTT.

The chain uses TRBV6-6 and TRBJ2-7; tentatively, D is TRBD2 (6 bases). The germline CDR1 and CDR2 sequences are MNHNY and SVGAGI (reference sequence). Deletions cut 2 bases from V and 0 bases from J, with 11 bases between. The CDR3 contains 15 residues. The CDR3 sequence: CASSYGTQPSYEQYF. The CDR3 nucleotides are TGTGCCAGCAGTTACGGGACTCAGCCCTCCTACGAGCAGTACTTC.

This chain uses TRBV7-8 with TRBJ2-1; 10 bases map to TRBD2. CDR3 length equals 19 residues. V dropped 2 bases and J dropped 5; count of bases not matched to a gene: 15. Per the germline V gene, CDR1 is SGHVS and CDR2 is FQNEAQ. CDR3 region: CASSLRLGTSVQSDNEQFF. CDR3 DNA: TGTGCCAGCAGCTTACGACTCGGGACTAGCGTTCAATCGGACAATGAGCAGTTCTTC.

V usage is TRBV4-1 and J usage is TRBJ2-5; 7 bases match TRBD2. CDR3 length: 15 amino acids. Germline CDR1 is MGHRA and CDR2 is YSYEKL. J was trimmed by 5 bases and V by 1 base; bases with no gene match: 7. CDR3 protein: CASSQGIDGGETQYF. For the CDR3, the DNA is TGCGCCAGCAGCCAAGGGATCGACGGGGGGGAGACCCAGTACTTC.

The chain joins TRBV18 to TRBJ2-7; maybe TRBD2 (5 bases). Trimming took 1 base from V and 7 from J, leaving 14 bases between them. The CDR3 covers 14 residues. CDR1 is KGHSH, CDR2 LQKENI, per germline. In DNA form, the CDR3 reads TGTGCCAGCTCACCACAAGGACTTGGCCGGGAGCAGTACTTC. Its translation: CASSPQGLGREQYF.

The chain couples TRBV7-3 to TRBJ1-2; weak D call: TRBD1 (6 bases). Germline CDR1 reads SGHTA; CDR2 reads FQGTGA. Trimming cost V 2 bases and J 8 bases, with 12 bases left between them. This CDR3 is built from 13 residues. The CDR3 DNA is TGTGCCAGCAGCTTAGACAGGAGTAAGGGCTACACCTTC. This gives the protein CASSLDRSKGYTF.

This clone was detected once. V usage is TRBV21-1 and J usage is TRBJ2-7; TRBD2, the table's D call, was not compared with the DNA. TRBV21-1 is recorded as a pseudogene. This CDR3 spans 14 amino acids. The CDR3 nucleotides read TGTGCCAGCAGCCGCCCTAGCGGGAGTTACGAGCAGTACTTC. This gives the protein CASSRPSGSYEQYF.

The gene calls are TRBV4-1 and TRBJ2-2; 8 bases agree with TRBD1. With V trimmed by 2 bases and J by 4 bases, 15 bases remained unmatched. Germline CDR1 and CDR2: MGHRA and YSYEKL. This CDR3 comprises 19 residues. As DNA, the CDR3 is TGCGCCAGCAGCCAAAGATTCGGGCGGGACAGGATGGGCACCGGGGAGCTGTTTTTT. Protein sequence: CASSQRFGRDRMGTGELFF.